A single sample is the source of the 10 T cell receptor beta chains below, sequenced in a study of T cells expressing NK-cell markers. TCRdb re-called the 5' RACE reads; one entry per CDR3 protein, DNA not given. This table holds about 160,000 distinct CDR3 sequences. Sequencing was performed on blood T cells: a sorted CD56 or NKG2C T cell subset, CD4+ or CD8+ T cells, or bulk PBMC T cells (not recorded which). These TCRs come from a woman aged 18 to 69 in good health.

The chain joins TRBV10-3 to TRBJ2-5; TCRdb's D call, TRBD1, is unchecked because there is no DNA. Germline loops: CDR1 ENHRY, CDR2 SYGVKD. This CDR3 comprises 12 residues. The CDR3 sequence: CATRGGQETQYF.

The V gene is TRBV5-1, the J gene TRBJ2-7. Germline CDR1 reads SGHRS; CDR2 reads YFSETQ. CDR3 size: 13 residues. CDR3 sequence: CASSAGTPNEQYF.

The chain employs TRBV18 and TRBJ1-2; the TRBD1 assignment by TCRdb is unverifiable without DNA. CDR3 size: 15 residues. Germline lookup yields CDR1 KGHSH and CDR2 LQKENI. This chain's CDR3 is CASSPVAGFEDGYTF.

This sequence joins TRBV7-9 and TRBJ2-7; TCRdb's D call, TRBD1, is unchecked because there is no DNA. Germline V gene data show CDR1 as SEHNR and CDR2 as FQNEAQ (reference sequence). The CDR3 runs 14 residues. The CDR3 here is CASSFRGRVYEQYF.

The rearrangement joins TRBV3-1 to TRBJ1-1; lacking DNA, the TRBD1 call made by TCRdb goes unchecked. Germline V gene data show CDR1 as LGHDT and CDR2 as YNNKEL (reference sequence). The CDR3 totals 14 residues. The CDR3 sequence: CASSRVRGQTGAFF.

The chain recombines TRBV5-6 with TRBJ2-3; no DNA is available, so the TRBD1 call from TCRdb remains unchecked. CDR1 SGHDT and CDR2 YYEEEE come from the germline V gene. The CDR3 length is 15 residues. The CDR3 loop is CASSSLGQGPDTQYF.

V and J are TRBV24-1 and TRBJ2-1; the TRBD2 assignment by TCRdb is unverifiable without DNA. The CDR3 loop spans 14 amino acids. The germline gives CDR1 KGHDR, CDR2 SFDVKD. The CDR3 loop reads CATSEVGRSNEQFF.

This chain uses TRBV7-6 with TRBJ2-7; TCRdb outputs TRBD1, but without DNA this stays unchecked. CDR3 length: 16 residues. Per the germline V gene, CDR1 is SGHVS and CDR2 is FNYEAQ. This CDR3 is CASSLGGANVVYEQYF.

V gene TRBV6-1 combines with J gene TRBJ2-5. CDR1 is MNHNS, CDR2 SASEGT, per germline. The CDR3 is made up of 14 amino acids. The CDR3 reads CASSPRTGPETQYF.

The gene calls are TRBV28 and TRBJ2-2; lacking DNA, the TRBD2 call made by TCRdb goes unchecked. CDR3 length equals 17 residues. In germline, CDR1 is MDHEN, CDR2 SYDVKM. The CDR3 loop reads CASSHEGLAGGTGELFF.